These 25 T cell receptor beta chains share one sample of origin, sequenced in a study of a mutant IDH1 vaccine in newly diagnosed glioma. Time point meaning: week 47, end of study. All doses held 300 ug of mutant IDH1 20-mer peptide, with topical imiquimod. Their antigens remain unidentified. Measured with immunoSEQ multiplex PCR; TCRdb has only the in-frame clones, and not every one. The sample shows tens of thousands of clones, around four fifths of them seen only once. The source was PBMCs, collected from a glioma patient whose treatment included an IDH1 peptide vaccine. The source is a woman in her forties or fifties with glioma.

The chain links TRBV5-1 to TRBJ2-7; D is possibly TRBD1 (6 bases). V gave up 0 bases and J gave up 6 bases, with 16 bases separating them. This CDR3 has 15 amino acids. Germline assignment: CDR1 SGHRS and CDR2 YFSETQ. The CDR3 here is CASSLAVQGKGEQYF. CDR3 DNA: TGCGCCAGCAGCTTGGCCGTTCAGGGGAAAGGCGAGCAGTACTTC. Drawing the rest from reference TRBV5-1 and TRBJ2-7, the complete variable domain is KAGVTQTPRYLIKTRGQQVTLSCSPISGHRSVSWYQQTPGQGLQFLFEYFSETQRNKGNFPGRFSGRQFSNSRSEMNVSTLELGDSALYLCASSLAVQGKGEQYFGPGTRLTVT.

The chain carries TRBV15 and TRBJ2-3, with 7 positions matching TRBD2. The CDR3 totals 16 residues. J gave up 2 bases and V 3 bases, and 8 bases lay outside the gene matches. The germline CDR1 and CDR2 sequences are LNHNV and YYDKDF (reference sequence). The CDR3 DNA follows: TGTGCCACCAGCAGGGGAGGGAGCGGGTCCACAGATACGCAGTATTTT. Protein sequence: CATSRGGSGSTDTQYF. Drawing the rest from reference TRBV15 and TRBJ2-3, the complete variable domain is DAMVIQNPRYQVTQFGKPVTLSCSQTLNHNVMYWYQQKSSQAPKLLFHYYDKDFNNEADTPDNFQSRRPNTSFCFLDIRSPGLGDTAMYLCATSRGGSGSTDTQYFGPGTRLTVL.

This rearrangement joins TRBV5-1 to TRBJ1-3; D perhaps matches TRBD1 (5 bases). Germline CDR1 and CDR2: SGHRS and YFSETQ. The CDR3 loop spans 14 amino acids. The V and J ends lost 5 bases and 2 bases respectively, with 11 bases between them. CDR3 protein: CASSSGFAGNTIYF. Written as DNA, the CDR3 is TGCGCCAGCAGTTCAGGGTTTGCTGGAAACACCATATATTTT.

The gene calls are TRBV18 and TRBJ2-7; the match to TRBD2 covers 9 bases. Germline-derived CDR1 and CDR2 are KGHSH and LQKENI. This CDR3 has 16 residues. V shed 2 bases, J shed 0 bases, and the junction held 5 bases outside the gene matches. The CDR3 DNA reads TGTGCCAGCTCACCAAAAAGCGGGGGGAACTCCTACGAGCAGTACTTC. This sequence encodes CASSPKSGGNSYEQYF.

The chain combines TRBV5-4 with TRBJ1-1; TRBD1 aligns across 7 bases. V lost 0 bases, J lost 3 bases, and 5 bases stayed unmatched. Per the germline V gene, CDR1 is SGHNT and CDR2 is YYREEE (reference sequence). This CDR3 contains 15 residues. The CDR3 DNA reads as TGTGCCAGCAGCTTGGCGGACAGGTTAGACACTGAAGCTTTCTTT. Its protein product is CASSLADRLDTEAFF.

This chain connects TRBV4-1 to TRBJ1-6; D call uncertain. Per the germline V gene, CDR1 is MGHRA and CDR2 is YSYEKL. Trimming pared 1 base from V and 8 bases from J, leaving 9 bases between. The CDR3 consists of 14 residues. The CDR3 spells CASSQVSVYSPLHF. Here the CDR3 DNA reads TGCGCCAGCAGCCAAGTTAGCGTCTATTCACCCCTCCACTTT.

V gene TRBV5-1 combines with J gene TRBJ1-5, with TRBD1 matching over 8 bases. J was trimmed by 5 bases and V by 2 bases; bases with no gene match: 3. This CDR3 comprises 14 residues. From germline, CDR1 is SGHRS and CDR2 YFSETQ. In DNA form, the CDR3 reads TGCGCCAGCAGCTTAGGACAGGGCGATCAGCCCCAGCATTTT. Amino acid sequence: CASSLGQGDQPQHF.

The chain links TRBV5-1 to TRBJ2-7; 10 bases match TRBD1. Trimming cost V 0 bases and J 7 bases; bases outside gene matches: 10. CDR1 is SGHRS, CDR2 YFSETQ, per germline. There are 16 residues in the CDR3. CDR3 region: CASSLAPGQGWEEQYF. The CDR3 coding sequence is TGCGCCAGCAGCTTGGCCCCGGGACAGGGGTGGGAGGAGCAGTACTTC. The full variable domain, in which reference TRBV5-1 and TRBJ2-7 provide the parts outside the CDR3, is KAGVTQTPRYLIKTRGQQVTLSCSPISGHRSVSWYQQTPGQGLQFLFEYFSETQRNKGNFPGRFSGRQFSNSRSEMNVSTLELGDSALYLCASSLAPGQGWEEQYFGPGTRLTVT.

The chain employs TRBV11-2 and TRBJ2-7, with D possibly matching TRBD1 (5 bases). Germline V gene data show CDR1 as SGHAT and CDR2 as FQNNGV. V gave up 8 bases and J gave up 7 bases, with 18 bases separating them. CDR3 length: 13 amino acids. The CDR3 coding sequence is TGTGCCAGCCGTGGGGCAGGGTCTAAAGAGCAGTACTTC. Its protein is CASRGAGSKEQYF.

The chain carries TRBV6-6 and TRBJ1-1, with D unresolved. The V end lost 1 base, the J end lost 8 bases, and 8 bases lay between the germline ends. Germline V gene sequence: CDR1 MNHNY, CDR2 SVGAGI (reference sequence). The CDR3 spans 12 residues. CDR3 amino acids: CASSYLDSEAFF. For the CDR3, the DNA is TGTGCCAGCAGTTACTTGGATTCGGAAGCTTTCTTT.

This chain joins TRBV5-4 and TRBJ2-3, with TRBD1 identical over 7 bases. Germline V lookup: CDR1 SGHNT, CDR2 YYREEE (reference sequence). J gave up 2 bases and V 3 bases, and 6 bases lay outside the gene matches. This CDR3 is 15 amino acids long. This chain's CDR3 is CASSSPGQLTDTQYF. CDR3 DNA: TGTGCCAGCAGCTCCCCGGGACAGCTCACAGATACGCAGTATTTT.

V is TRBV29-1 and J is TRBJ2-1; 9 bases are shared with TRBD2. CDR1 SQVTM and CDR2 ANQGSEA come from the germline V gene. V shed 5 bases and J 7 bases; nucleotides not matched to a gene: 9. CDR3 length equals 14 residues. Here the CDR3 DNA reads TGCAGCGTTACAGTTAGCGGGGGAGGGAATGAGCAGTTCTTC. Its translation is CSVTVSGGGNEQFF.

There are a few counts of this clone. The chain has TRBV6-5 and TRBJ1-6; no clear D gene. The CDR3 extends over 15 amino acids. Germline V gene data show CDR1 as MNHEY and CDR2 as SVGAGI. V was clipped by 0 bases and J by 3 bases, with 6 bases between them. The CDR3 DNA sequence: TGTGCCAGCAGTTACTCCGGGCTCTATAATTCACCCCTCCACTTT. This codes for CASSYSGLYNSPLHF.

This chain connects TRBV6-1 to TRBJ1-2; 8 nucleotides agree with TRBD1. This CDR3 spans 14 amino acids. Trimming took 6 bases from V and 3 from J; bases not matched to a gene: 6. The germline V gene encodes CDR1 MNHNS and CDR2 SASEGT. The CDR3 loop reads CASSQDRGYYGYTF. The CDR3 DNA sequence: TGTGCCAGCAGCCAAGACAGGGGTTACTATGGCTACACCTTC.

The V and J genes are TRBV28 and TRBJ1-6; 7 bases are shared with TRBD1. Trimming removed 9 bases from V and 8 bases from J; junction bases left unmatched: 7. The CDR3 contains 13 residues. Germline V gives CDR1 MDHEN, CDR2 SYDVKM. In nucleotides, the CDR3 is TGTGCCAGTGAGGCTACAGGGGATTCACCCCTCCACTTT. It is translated as CASEATGDSPLHF.

The chain links TRBV7-2 to TRBJ1-1; D gene uncertain. V shed 1 base and J shed 3 bases, with 9 bases lying between them. Germline CDR1 is SGHTA and CDR2 is FQGNSA. This CDR3 contains 14 residues. The CDR3 DNA is TGTGCCAGCAGCTTAGTACAGACATACACTGAAGCTTTCTTT. This gives the protein CASSLVQTYTEAFF. Combining the CDR3 with reference TRBV7-2 and TRBJ1-1 gives the whole variable domain GAGVSQSPSNKVTEKGKDVELRCDPISGHTALYWYRQSLGQGLEFLIYFQGNSAPDKSGLPSDRFSAERTGGSVSTLTIQRTQQEDSAVYLCASSLVQTYTEAFFGQGTRLTVV.

The chain links TRBV7-2 to TRBJ2-7, with a weak D call TRBD1 (6 bases). CDR3 length: 15 residues. V gave up 5 bases and J gave up 0 bases, with 14 bases separating them. Germline V gene lookup returns CDR1 SGHTA and CDR2 FQGNSA. CDR3 sequence: CASSRDRPNSYEQYF. As DNA, the CDR3 is TGTGCCAGCAGCCGTGACAGGCCTAACTCCTACGAGCAGTACTTC.

The chain combines TRBV19 with TRBJ1-5; 9 bases agree with TRBD1. After removal of 5 bases from V and 3 bases from J, the junction contained 8 bases not matched to a gene. The CDR3 sequence is 16 residues long. CDR1 is LNHDA, CDR2 SQIVND, per germline (reference sequence). This chain's CDR3 is CASSLKTGGNNQPQHF. The CDR3 bases are TGTGCCAGTAGTCTGAAGACAGGGGGGAACAATCAGCCCCAGCATTTT.

This clone has just a few counts. J is TRBJ1-1 and V is TRBV27; D may be TRBD1 (5 bases). CDR1 is MNHEY and CDR2 is SMNVEV in the germline V gene (reference sequence). Trimming removed 3 bases at V and 6 bases at J, with 5 bases between. The CDR3 covers 11 residues. The DNA of the CDR3 is TGTGCCAGCAGTTTGGGGCCTGAAGCTTTCTTT. Encoded protein: CASSLGPEAFF.

The CDR3 coding sequence is TGTGCCAGCAGTCGGGACAGGGTCCCCTACAATGAGCAGTTCTTC. Residues: CASSRDRVPYNEQFF. This sequence joins TRBV9 and TRBJ2-1; 9 nucleotides align to TRBD1. The CDR3 length is 15 residues. With 5 bases clipped from V and 2 bases from J, the junction kept 5 bases outside the gene matches. In germline, CDR1 is SGDLS, CDR2 YYNGEE.

This clone appeared a few times. The gene calls are TRBV27 and TRBJ1-2; D uncertain. Germline CDR1 is MNHEY and CDR2 is SMNVEV (reference sequence). Trimming removed 4 bases at V and 3 bases at J, with 3 bases between. This CDR3 contains 11 residues. CDR3 loop: CASSSHYGYTF. The CDR3 nucleotides are TGTGCCAGCAGTTCCCACTATGGCTACACCTTC.

The CDR3 loop reads CASTLPGVADTQYF. The CDR3 DNA reads TGTGCCAGCACCTTGCCAGGGGTCGCAGATACGCAGTATTTT. V is TRBV2 and J is TRBJ2-3; D perhaps matches TRBD1 (6 bases). The CDR3 spans 14 residues. Germline CDR1 and CDR2: SNHLY and FYNNEI. The V end was cut by 7 bases, the J end by 4 bases, with 15 bases between.

V gene TRBV5-6 combines with J gene TRBJ1-1; D is possibly TRBD1 (6 bases). CDR1 and CDR2 from the germline V gene are SGHDT and YYEEEE. The V gene lost 0 bases and the J gene lost 6 bases, with 15 bases spanning the gap. There are 15 residues in the CDR3. CDR3 DNA: TGTGCCAGCAGCTTGGCTGGGGGCTACGACGCTGAAGCTTTCTTT. Its translation is CASSLAGGYDAEAFF.

V and J are TRBV10-1 and TRBJ1-1; TRBD1 matches 8 bases. J was trimmed by 4 bases and V by 2 bases; bases with no gene match: 15. CDR3 length: 18 amino acids. Germline assignment: CDR1 WNHNN and CDR2 SYGVQD (reference sequence). CDR3 sequence reads: CASSENGRGRHGTTEAFF. The CDR3 nucleotides read TGCGCCAGCAGTGAGAACGGCAGGGGGCGTCATGGGACCACTGAAGCTTTCTTT.

The J gene is TRBJ1-5, the V gene TRBV2, with 7 positions matching TRBD1. This CDR3 region has 15 residues. Germline CDR1 is SNHLY and CDR2 is FYNNEI. V gave up 3 bases and J gave up 0 bases; unmatched junction bases: 2. The CDR3 loop is CASSDGTVSNQPQHF. The CDR3 coding sequence is TGTGCCAGCAGTGACGGGACAGTTAGCAATCAGCCCCAGCATTTT.